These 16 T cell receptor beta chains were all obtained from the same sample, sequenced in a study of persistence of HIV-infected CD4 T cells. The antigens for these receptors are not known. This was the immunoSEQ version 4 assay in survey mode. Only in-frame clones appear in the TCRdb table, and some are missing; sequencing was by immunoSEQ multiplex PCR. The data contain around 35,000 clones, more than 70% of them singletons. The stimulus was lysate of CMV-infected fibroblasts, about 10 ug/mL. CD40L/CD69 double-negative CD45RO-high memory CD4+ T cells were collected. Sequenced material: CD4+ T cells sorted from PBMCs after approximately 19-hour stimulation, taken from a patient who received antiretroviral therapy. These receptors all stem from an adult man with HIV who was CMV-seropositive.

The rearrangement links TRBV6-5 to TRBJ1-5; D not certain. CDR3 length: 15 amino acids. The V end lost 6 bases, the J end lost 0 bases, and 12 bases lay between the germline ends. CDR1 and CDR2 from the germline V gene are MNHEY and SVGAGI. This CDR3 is CASRDASSSNQPQHF. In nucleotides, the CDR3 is TGTGCCAGCAGGGACGCATCTAGTAGCAATCAGCCCCAGCATTTT.

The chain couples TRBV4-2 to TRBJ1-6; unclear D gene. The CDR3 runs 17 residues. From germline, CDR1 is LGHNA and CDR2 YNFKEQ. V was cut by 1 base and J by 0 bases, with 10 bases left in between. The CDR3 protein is CASSQGGVSSYNSPLHF. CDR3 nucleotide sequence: TGTGCCAGCAGCCAAGGTGGAGTTAGCTCCTATAATTCACCCCTCCACTTT.

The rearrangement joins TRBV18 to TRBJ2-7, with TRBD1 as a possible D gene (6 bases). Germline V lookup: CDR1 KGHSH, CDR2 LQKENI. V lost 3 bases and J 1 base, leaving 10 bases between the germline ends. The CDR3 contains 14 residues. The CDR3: CASSPRQGSYEQYF. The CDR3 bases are TGTGCCAGCTCACCCCGGCAGGGGTCCTACGAGCAGTACTTC.

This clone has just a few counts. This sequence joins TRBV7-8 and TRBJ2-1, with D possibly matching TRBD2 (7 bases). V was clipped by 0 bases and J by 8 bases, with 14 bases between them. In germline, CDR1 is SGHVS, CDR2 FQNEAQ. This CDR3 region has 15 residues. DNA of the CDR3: TGTGCCAGCAGCTTAGCCGGGGGGCCAGGTCATGAGCAGTTCTTC. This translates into CASSLAGGPGHEQFF.

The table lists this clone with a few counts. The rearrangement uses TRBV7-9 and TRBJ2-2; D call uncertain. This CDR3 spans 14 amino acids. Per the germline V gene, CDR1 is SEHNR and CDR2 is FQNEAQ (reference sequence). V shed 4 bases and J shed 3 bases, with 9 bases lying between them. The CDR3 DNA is TGTGCCAGCAGCTCAGCAGCGTACACCGGGGAGCTGTTTTTT. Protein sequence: CASSSAAYTGELFF.

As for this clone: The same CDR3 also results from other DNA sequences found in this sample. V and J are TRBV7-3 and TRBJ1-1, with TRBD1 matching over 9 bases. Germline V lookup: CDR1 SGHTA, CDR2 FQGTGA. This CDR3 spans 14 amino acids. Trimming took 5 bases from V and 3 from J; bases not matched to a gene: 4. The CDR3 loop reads CASSLGQGHTEAFF. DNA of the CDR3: TGTGCCAGCAGCCTGGGACAGGGACACACTGAAGCTTTCTTT.

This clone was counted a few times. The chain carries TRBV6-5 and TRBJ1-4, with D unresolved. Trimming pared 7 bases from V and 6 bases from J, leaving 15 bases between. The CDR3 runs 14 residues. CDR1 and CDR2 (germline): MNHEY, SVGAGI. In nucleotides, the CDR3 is TGTGCCAGCAAGGACGAGGGATGGGATGAAAAACTGTTTTTT. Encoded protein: CASKDEGWDEKLFF.

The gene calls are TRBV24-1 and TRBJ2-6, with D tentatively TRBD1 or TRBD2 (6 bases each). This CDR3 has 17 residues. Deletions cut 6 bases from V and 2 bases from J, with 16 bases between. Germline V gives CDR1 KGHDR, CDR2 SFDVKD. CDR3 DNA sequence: TGTGCCACCAGTCCCTCGGGGGCCGGCCCTGGGGCCAACGTCCTGACTTTC. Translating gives CATSPSGAGPGANVLTF.

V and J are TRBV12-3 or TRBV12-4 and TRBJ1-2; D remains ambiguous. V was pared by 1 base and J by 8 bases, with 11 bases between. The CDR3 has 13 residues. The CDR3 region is CASSLVRSSGYTF. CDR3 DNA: TGTGCCAGCAGTTTAGTTAGATCGTCCGGCTACACCTTC.

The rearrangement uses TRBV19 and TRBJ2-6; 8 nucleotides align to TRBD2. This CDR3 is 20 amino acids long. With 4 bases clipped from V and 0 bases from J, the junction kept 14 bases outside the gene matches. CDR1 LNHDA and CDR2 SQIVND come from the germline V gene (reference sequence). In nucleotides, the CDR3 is TGTGCCAGTAGTAAACCTCGATCTAGCGGGCTACTCTCTGGGGCCAACGTCCTGACTTTC. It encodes CASSKPRSSGLLSGANVLTF.

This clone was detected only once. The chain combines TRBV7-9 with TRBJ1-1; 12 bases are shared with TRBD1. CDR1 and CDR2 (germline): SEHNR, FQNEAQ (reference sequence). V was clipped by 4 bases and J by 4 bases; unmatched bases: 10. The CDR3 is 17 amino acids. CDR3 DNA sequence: TGTGCCAGCAGCTCCGGGACAGGGGGCTTCTGGGTCACTGAAGCTTTCTTT. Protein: CASSSGTGGFWVTEAFF.

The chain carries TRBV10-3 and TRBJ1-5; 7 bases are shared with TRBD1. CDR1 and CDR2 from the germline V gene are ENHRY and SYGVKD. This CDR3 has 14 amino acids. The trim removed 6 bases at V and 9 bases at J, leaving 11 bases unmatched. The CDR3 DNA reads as TGTGCCATCAGCGAGACAGGGTCCCGGGTGCCCCAGCATTTT. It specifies CAISETGSRVPQHF.

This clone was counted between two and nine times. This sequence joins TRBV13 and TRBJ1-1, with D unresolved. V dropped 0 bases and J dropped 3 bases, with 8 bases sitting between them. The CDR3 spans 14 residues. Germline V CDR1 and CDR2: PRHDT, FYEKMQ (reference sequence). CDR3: CASSLGLTYTEAFF. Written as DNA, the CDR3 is TGTGCCAGCAGCTTAGGCCTAACCTACACTGAAGCTTTCTTT.

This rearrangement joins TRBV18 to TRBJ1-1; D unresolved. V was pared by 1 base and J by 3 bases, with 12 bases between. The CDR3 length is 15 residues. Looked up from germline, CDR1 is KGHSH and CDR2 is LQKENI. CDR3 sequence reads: CASSPRRAWDTEAFF. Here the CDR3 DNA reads TGTGCCAGCTCACCACGGAGGGCCTGGGACACTGAAGCTTTCTTT. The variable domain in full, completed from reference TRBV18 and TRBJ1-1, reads NAGVMQNPRHLVRRRGQEARLRCSPMKGHSHVYWYRQLPEEGLKFMVYLQKENIIDESGMPKERFSAEFPKEGPSILRIQQVVRGDSAAYFCASSPRRAWDTEAFFGQGTRLTVV.

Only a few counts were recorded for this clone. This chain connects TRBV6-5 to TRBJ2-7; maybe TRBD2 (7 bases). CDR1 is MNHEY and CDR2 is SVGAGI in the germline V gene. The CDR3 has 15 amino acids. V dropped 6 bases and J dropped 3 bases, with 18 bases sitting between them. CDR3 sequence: CASRSPGGGGYEQYF. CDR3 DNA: TGTGCCAGCAGGTCTCCGGGGGGAGGGGGCTACGAGCAGTACTTC.

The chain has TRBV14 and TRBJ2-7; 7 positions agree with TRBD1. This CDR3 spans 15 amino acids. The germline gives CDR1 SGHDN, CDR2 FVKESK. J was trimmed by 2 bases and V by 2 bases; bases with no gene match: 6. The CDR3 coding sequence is TGTGCCAGCAGCCAACTGGGCAGGGGGACCTACGAGCAGTACTTC. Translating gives CASSQLGRGTYEQYF.